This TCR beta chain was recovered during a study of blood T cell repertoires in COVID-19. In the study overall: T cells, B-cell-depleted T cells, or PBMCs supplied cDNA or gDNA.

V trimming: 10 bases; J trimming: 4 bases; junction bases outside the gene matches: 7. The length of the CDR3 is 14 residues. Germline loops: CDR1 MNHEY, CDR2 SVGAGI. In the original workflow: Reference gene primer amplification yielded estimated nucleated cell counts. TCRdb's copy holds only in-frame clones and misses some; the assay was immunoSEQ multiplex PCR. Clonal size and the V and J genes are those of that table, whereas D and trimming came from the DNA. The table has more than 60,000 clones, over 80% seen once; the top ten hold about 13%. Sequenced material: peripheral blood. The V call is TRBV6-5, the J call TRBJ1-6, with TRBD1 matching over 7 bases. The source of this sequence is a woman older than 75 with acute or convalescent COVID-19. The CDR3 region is CATHDRAYNSPLHF. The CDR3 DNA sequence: TGTGCCACCCATGACAGGGCGTATAATTCACCCCTCCACTTT.